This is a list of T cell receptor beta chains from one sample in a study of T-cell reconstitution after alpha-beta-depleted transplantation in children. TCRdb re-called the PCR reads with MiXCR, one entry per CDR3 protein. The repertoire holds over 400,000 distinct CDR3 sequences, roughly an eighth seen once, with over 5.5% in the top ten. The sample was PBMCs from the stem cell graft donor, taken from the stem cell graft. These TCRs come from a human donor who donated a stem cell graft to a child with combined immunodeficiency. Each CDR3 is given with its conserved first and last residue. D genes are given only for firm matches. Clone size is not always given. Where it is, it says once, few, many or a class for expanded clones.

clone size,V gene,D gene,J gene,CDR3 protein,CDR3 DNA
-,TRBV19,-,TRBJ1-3,CASRYGGSGNTIYF,TGTGCCAGTAGGTACGGGGGATCTGGAAACACCATATATTTT
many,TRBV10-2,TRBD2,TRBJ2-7,CASSAASGRNYEQYF,TGCGCCAGCAGTGCGGCTAGCGGGAGGAACTACGAGCAGTACTTC
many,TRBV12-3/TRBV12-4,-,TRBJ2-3,CASSLISDTQYF,TGTGCCAGCAGTTTAATCTCAGATACGCAGTATTTT
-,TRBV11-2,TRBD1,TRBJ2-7,CASSFLTGTAYEQYF,TGTGCCAGCAGCTTTTTGACTGGGACAGCCTACGAGCAGTACTTC
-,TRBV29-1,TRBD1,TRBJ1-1,CSVDDRGEWAFF,TGCAGCGTCGATGACAGGGGCGAATGGGCTTTCTTT
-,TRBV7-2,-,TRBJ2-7,CASSLVSFESEQYF,TGTGCCAGCAGCTTAGTCTCGTTCGAATCGGAGCAGTACTTC
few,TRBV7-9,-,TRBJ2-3,CASSPRRGRSTDTQYF,TGTGCCAGCAGCCCCAGGAGGGGGCGGAGCACAGATACGCAGTATTTT
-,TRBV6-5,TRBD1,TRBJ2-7,CASSTIRDRPYEQYF,TGTGCCAGCAGTACTATCCGGGACAGGCCCTACGAGCAGTACTTC
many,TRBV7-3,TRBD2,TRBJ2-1,CASSTRLAAYNEQFF,TGTGCCAGCAGCACGAGACTAGCGGCCTACAATGAGCAGTTCTTC
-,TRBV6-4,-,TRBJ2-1,CASSKGPHNEQFF,TGTGCCAGCAGTAAGGGACCCCACAATGAGCAGTTCTTC
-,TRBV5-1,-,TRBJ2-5,CASSFPGSETQYF,TGCGCCAGCAGCTTCCCGGGATCAGAGACCCAGTACTTC
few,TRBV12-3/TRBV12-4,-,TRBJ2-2,CASPLGPGTGELFF,TGTGCCAGCCCTCTCGGTCCTGGCACCGGGGAGCTGTTTTTT
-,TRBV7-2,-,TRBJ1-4,CASSLVTTNEKLFF,TGTGCCAGCAGCTTAGTTACAACTAATGAAAAACTGTTTTTT
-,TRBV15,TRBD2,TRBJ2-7,CATSRGGTSGIHEQYF,TGTGCCACCAGCAGGGGGGGGACTAGCGGGATCCACGAGCAGTACTTC
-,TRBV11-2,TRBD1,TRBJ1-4,CASSLDAPAGQGSLWLDEKLFF,TGTGCCAGCAGCTTAGATGCACCCGCGGGACAGGGGAGTCTGTGGTTGGATGAAAAACTGTTTTTT
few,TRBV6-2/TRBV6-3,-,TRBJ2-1,CASSYLPGIRADRSTRNEQFF,TGTGCCAGCAGTTACCTACCAGGAATCCGCGCGGACCGCTCCACCCGCAATGAGCAGTTCTTC
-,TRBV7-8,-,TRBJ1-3,CASSLPRYERNSGNTIYF,TGTGCCAGCAGCTTGCCGCGATACGAACGGAACTCTGGAAACACCATATATTTT
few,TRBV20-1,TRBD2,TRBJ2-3,CSASLASGGTDTQYF,TGCAGTGCTAGCCTCGCCAGCGGGGGCACAGATACGCAGTATTTT
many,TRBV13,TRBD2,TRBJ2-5,CASSSSSGGPGTQYF,TGTGCCAGCAGCTCCTCTAGCGGGGGGCCCGGAACCCAGTACTTC
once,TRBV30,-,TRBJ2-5,CAWSDRETQYF,TGTGCCTGGAGTGACCGAGAGACCCAGTACTTC
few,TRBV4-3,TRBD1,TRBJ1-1,CASSPGTGITEAFF,TGCGCCAGCAGCCCCGGGACAGGGATCACTGAAGCTTTCTTT
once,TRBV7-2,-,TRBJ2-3,CASSAVPSTDTQYF,TGTGCCAGCAGCGCCGTCCCTAGCACAGATACGCAGTATTTT
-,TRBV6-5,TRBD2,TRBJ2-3,CASSYTSGSGTDTQYF,TGTGCCAGCAGCTATACTAGCGGGAGCGGAACAGATACGCAGTATTTT
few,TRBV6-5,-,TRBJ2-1,CASSYERVDEQFF,TGTGCCAGCAGTTATGAGAGGGTGGATGAGCAGTTCTTC
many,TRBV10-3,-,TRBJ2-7,CAISEGNTYEQYF,TGTGCCATCAGTGAAGGTAACACCTACGAGCAGTACTTC
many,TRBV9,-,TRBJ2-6,CASSVKGTVSGANVLTF,TGTGCCAGCAGCGTAAAGGGGACGGTCTCTGGGGCCAACGTCCTGACTTTC
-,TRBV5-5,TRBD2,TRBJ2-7,CASSLYPSGSPLSYEQYF,TGTGCCAGCAGCTTGTATCCTAGCGGGAGCCCTCTCTCCTACGAGCAGTACTTC
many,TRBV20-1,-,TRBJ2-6,CSAIEGPGANVLTF,TGCAGTGCTATTGAAGGACCTGGGGCCAACGTCCTGACTTTC